This T cell receptor beta chain was recorded in a study of a mutant IDH1 vaccine in newly diagnosed glioma. Study information: The initiation of vaccination occurred 4-6 weeks after radiotherapy alone, or with temozolomide cycles. Beforehand, treatment had been radiotherapy, temozolomide, or both; the majority received both.

This sample's time point: week 5, during vaccination. A 20-mer mutant IDH1 peptide at 300 ug was injected subcutaneously with topical imiquimod. This clone was recorded once. Antigen unknown. Germline V CDR1 and CDR2: MNHEY, SVGAGI. V was trimmed by 9 bases and J by 2 bases, leaving 14 bases between them. The CDR3 loop spans 13 amino acids. Measured with immunoSEQ multiplex PCR; TCRdb has only the in-frame clones, and not every one. The table records tens of thousands of clones, about 90% of them present only once. The chain employs TRBV6-5 and TRBJ2-7; D unclear. The specimen comprised PBMCs, sampled from a glioma patient whose treatment included an IDH1 peptide vaccine. The clonotype was recovered from a man in his late teens or twenties with glioma. The CDR3 protein is CARRRQEPYEQYF. The CDR3 bases are TGTGCCAGACGAAGACAAGAACCCTACGAGCAGTACTTC.